The TCR beta chain under discussion was sequenced for a study of response to subunit inactivated influenza vaccine. General study results and limits: Authors suggested few new T cells are recruited by each seasonal influenza vaccination.

V lost 3 bases to trimming and J lost 8 bases; unmatched junction nucleotides: 20. The CDR3 extends over 19 amino acids. CDR1 and CDR2 (germline): LNHNV, YYDKDF (reference sequence). For this clonotype: Antigen unknown.

TCRdb ran MiXCR on the RT-PCR reads and lists one entry per CDR3 protein. The repertoire has about 520,000 distinct CDR3 sequences, 6% to 9% of them found once; the top ten carry less than 15%. Sequences were derived from PBMCs from blood, sampled less than 30 months after vaccination. This sequence joins TRBV15 and TRBJ1-4, with 8 nucleotides matching TRBD1. This TCR derives from a man between 45 and 75 years old who received an inactivated influenza vaccine. As DNA, the CDR3 is TGTGCCACCAGCAGCGGGACAGGTTCATATTGGGCCGCCTTCGAAAAACTGTTTTTT. Protein: CATSSGTGSYWAAFEKLFF.